This T cell receptor beta chain was captured by sequencing in a study of blood T cell repertoires in COVID-19. Germline CDR1 LNHDA, CDR2 SQIVND (reference sequence). CDR3 length: 17 amino acids. Trimming took off 2 bases at V and 2 bases at J, with 13 bases between the two ends. Profiled with immunoSEQ multiplex PCR; TCRdb holds only in-frame clones, not every one. The repertoire consists of around 250,000 clones, with about 87% occurring once and the leading ten covering approximately 9%. The chain couples TRBV19 to TRBJ2-6; perhaps TRBD1 as D (6 bases). The clonotype comes from a human donor in a cohort sampled during active COVID-19. Source material: peripheral blood. The DNA of the CDR3 is TGTGCCAGTAGTATACTCACACAGGGCGCTGGGGCCAACGTCCTGACTTTC. The encoded protein is CASSILTQGAGANVLTF.